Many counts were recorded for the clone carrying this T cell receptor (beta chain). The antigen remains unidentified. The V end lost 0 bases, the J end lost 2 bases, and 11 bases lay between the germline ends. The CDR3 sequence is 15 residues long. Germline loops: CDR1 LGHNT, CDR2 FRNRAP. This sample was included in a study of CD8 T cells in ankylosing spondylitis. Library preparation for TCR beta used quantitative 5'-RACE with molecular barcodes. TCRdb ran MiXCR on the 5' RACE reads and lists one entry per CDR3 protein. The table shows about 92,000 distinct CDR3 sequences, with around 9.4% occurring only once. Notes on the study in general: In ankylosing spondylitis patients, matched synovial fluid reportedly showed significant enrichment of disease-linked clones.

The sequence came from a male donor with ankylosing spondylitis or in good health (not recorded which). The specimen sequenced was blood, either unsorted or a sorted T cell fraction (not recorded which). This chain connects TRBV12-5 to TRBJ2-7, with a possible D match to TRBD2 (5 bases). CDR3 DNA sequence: TGTGCTAGTGGTTTGGTTTTTGGGGAGACCTACGAGCAGTACTTC. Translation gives CASGLVFGETYEQYF.